A selection of T cell receptor beta chains follows, all from one sample in a study of blood T cell repertoires in COVID-19. Measured with immunoSEQ multiplex PCR; TCRdb has only the in-frame clones, and not every one. The table shows 150,000 or so clones, with 75% to 85% occurring only once. The sample was PBMCs or T cells enriched from blood (not recorded which). The source is a man between 40 and 49 years old who had recovered from COVID-19. Each CDR3 is given without its conserved first and last residue. The order of the fields is D gene, clone size, V gene, CDR3 protein. A D gene is named only where the DNA matches it firmly. Where a row states a size, it is once, few, many or the class of an expanded clone; other rows omit it.

d_call: -
clone_size: -
v_call: TRBV5-6
cdr3_aa: ASSLASRPNSGNTIY

d_call: -
clone_size: -
v_call: TRBV3-1/TRBV3-2
cdr3_aa: ASSRETAGFTDTQY

d_call: TRBD1
clone_size: -
v_call: TRBV11-3
cdr3_aa: ASSPGGAGQETQY

d_call: -
clone_size: -
v_call: TRBV7-8
cdr3_aa: ASSPVSSYNEQF

d_call: TRBD1
clone_size: -
v_call: TRBV12-5
cdr3_aa: ASGSPLDRVKGQPQH

d_call: -
clone_size: -
v_call: TRBV5-6
cdr3_aa: ASSRHVVATNEKLF

d_call: TRBD1
clone_size: -
v_call: TRBV18
cdr3_aa: ASSPPGQGSPYEQY

d_call: -
clone_size: few
v_call: TRBV7-2
cdr3_aa: ASSPSSNQPQH

d_call: TRBD1
clone_size: -
v_call: TRBV6-5
cdr3_aa: ASSYGGQRNTEAF

d_call: -
clone_size: -
v_call: TRBV5-4
cdr3_aa: ASSLGGGGVGGYT

d_call: -
clone_size: -
v_call: TRBV2
cdr3_aa: ASSRTVNQPQH

d_call: -
clone_size: -
v_call: TRBV6-5
cdr3_aa: ASKDSYNEQF

d_call: -
clone_size: -
v_call: TRBV30
cdr3_aa: AWGAGGAGTEAF

d_call: -
clone_size: -
v_call: TRBV5-4
cdr3_aa: ASSLRDFQQY

d_call: -
clone_size: -
v_call: TRBV30
cdr3_aa: AWSVQGNTEAF

d_call: TRBD2
clone_size: -
v_call: TRBV18
cdr3_aa: ASSLGLQETQY

d_call: -
clone_size: -
v_call: TRBV30
cdr3_aa: AWSPGGGYTEAF

d_call: TRBD2
clone_size: -
v_call: TRBV7-6
cdr3_aa: ASSLGGPTSGSTDTQY

d_call: TRBD1
clone_size: -
v_call: TRBV10-3
cdr3_aa: AIRDPARGAGNTIY

d_call: -
clone_size: -
v_call: TRBV14
cdr3_aa: ASSQDYLTF

d_call: -
clone_size: -
v_call: TRBV5-1
cdr3_aa: ASSPQETRSGNTIY

d_call: TRBD1
clone_size: -
v_call: TRBV7-6
cdr3_aa: ASSSRTGTGYEQY

d_call: -
clone_size: -
v_call: TRBV11-3
cdr3_aa: ASSLRGSDNEQF

d_call: TRBD1
clone_size: -
v_call: TRBV6-5
cdr3_aa: ASSPRPGTGQPQH

d_call: TRBD2
clone_size: -
v_call: TRBV4-2
cdr3_aa: ASSQDKAGATSTDTQY

d_call: -
clone_size: -
v_call: TRBV3-1/TRBV3-2
cdr3_aa: ASSQDMGGTRAF

d_call: TRBD2
clone_size: -
v_call: TRBV7-9
cdr3_aa: ASSRLAGGRSTGELF

d_call: -
clone_size: -
v_call: TRBV18
cdr3_aa: ASSPRFDTGELF

d_call: -
clone_size: -
v_call: TRBV30
cdr3_aa: AWGDSYGYT

d_call: -
clone_size: -
v_call: TRBV6-5
cdr3_aa: ASSYPPGEQY

d_call: -
clone_size: -
v_call: TRBV9
cdr3_aa: ASSVGLGQNTDTQY

d_call: TRBD1
clone_size: -
v_call: TRBV19
cdr3_aa: ASKLGRGVGTEAF

d_call: TRBD1
clone_size: -
v_call: TRBV20-1
cdr3_aa: SAAPGGGYT

d_call: TRBD1
clone_size: -
v_call: TRBV19
cdr3_aa: ASRDLTGANYGYT

d_call: -
clone_size: -
v_call: TRBV11-2
cdr3_aa: ASSLATGTYEQY